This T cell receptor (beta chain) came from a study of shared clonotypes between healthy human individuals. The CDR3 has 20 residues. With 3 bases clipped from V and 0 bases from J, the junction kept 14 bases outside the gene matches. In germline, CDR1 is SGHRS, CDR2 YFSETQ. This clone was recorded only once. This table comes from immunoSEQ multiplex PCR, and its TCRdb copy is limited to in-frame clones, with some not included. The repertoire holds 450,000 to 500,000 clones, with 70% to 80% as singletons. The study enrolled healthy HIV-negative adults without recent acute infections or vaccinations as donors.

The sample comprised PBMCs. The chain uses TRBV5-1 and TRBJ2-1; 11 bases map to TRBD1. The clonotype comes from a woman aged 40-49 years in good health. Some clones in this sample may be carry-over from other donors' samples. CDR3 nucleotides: TGCGCCAGCAGCTACGGTCCGGGACAGGGGGGTTTTAGCTCCTACAATGAGCAGTTCTTC. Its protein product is CASSYGPGQGGFSSYNEQFF. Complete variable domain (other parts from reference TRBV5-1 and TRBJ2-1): KAGVTQTPRYLIKTRGQQVTLSCSPISGHRSVSWYQQTPGQGLQFLFEYFSETQRNKGNFPGRFSGRQFSNSRSEMNVSTLELGDSALYLCASSYGPGQGGFSSYNEQFFGPGTRLTVL.